These 26 T cell receptor beta chains share one sample of origin, sequenced in a study of naive CD8 T cells in extremely preterm neonates. Profiling relied on immunoSEQ multiplex PCR, and the TCRdb table lists in-frame clones only, not all of them. The data show around 6,400 clones, 98% seen once. Sequencing input: naive CD8+ T cells from blood. The receptors were gathered from a human donor in good health.

This chain links TRBV11-2 with TRBJ2-7, with D possibly TRBD1 on 6 matching bases. Trimming took off 2 bases at V and 3 bases at J, with 8 bases between the two ends. Per the germline V gene, CDR1 is SGHAT and CDR2 is FQNNGV. This CDR3 is 13 amino acids long. CDR3 in amino acids: CASSLNRVYEQYF. The CDR3 DNA follows: TGTGCCAGCAGCTTAAACAGGGTCTACGAGCAGTACTTC.

The chain is built from TRBV5-1 and TRBJ2-7; 8 bases map to TRBD1. Germline assignment: CDR1 SGHRS and CDR2 YFSETQ. This CDR3 is 15 amino acids long. Trimming at V came to 4 bases and at J to 0 bases, leaving 6 bases not matched to a gene. This CDR3 reads CASSPGQVSSYEQYF. The CDR3 DNA sequence: TGCGCCAGCAGCCCGGGACAGGTGAGCTCCTACGAGCAGTACTTC.

The chain uses TRBV4-1 and TRBJ1-5; D perhaps matches TRBD1 (5 bases). This CDR3 contains 13 residues. The ends were cut back, 4 bases at V and 6 bases at J, with 10 bases in the middle. Germline V gene lookup returns CDR1 MGHRA and CDR2 YSYEKL. CDR3 residues: CASSRQGSQPQHF. In DNA, the CDR3 is TGCGCCAGCAGCCGTCAGGGAAGTCAGCCCCAGCATTTT.

The V gene is TRBV5-1, the J gene TRBJ1-2; D perhaps matches TRBD1 (6 bases). The CDR3 consists of 14 residues. The germline V gene encodes CDR1 SGHRS and CDR2 YFSETQ. The V end was cut by 4 bases, the J end by 2 bases, with 12 bases between. CDR3 sequence (DNA): TGCGCCAGCAGCGACCCGACAGGAAACTATGGCTACACCTTC. Protein product: CASSDPTGNYGYTF.

This clone was found once. V gene TRBV30 combines with J gene TRBJ2-1, with D possibly being TRBD2 (6 bases). The V and J ends lost 0 bases and 2 bases respectively, with 17 bases between them. Germline values: CDR1 GTSNPN, CDR2 SVGIG (reference sequence). CDR3 size: 17 residues. The CDR3 loop reads CAWSVYPPGSAYNEQFF. In DNA form, the CDR3 reads TGTGCCTGGAGTGTATACCCCCCCGGGAGCGCCTACAATGAGCAGTTCTTC.

The chain has TRBV28 and TRBJ1-4; tentatively, D is TRBD1 (6 bases). The CDR3 totals 14 residues. Germline loops: CDR1 MDHEN, CDR2 SYDVKM. V was clipped by 3 bases and J by 7 bases, with 12 bases between them. The CDR3 protein is CASSFRAGVEKLFF. DNA of the CDR3: TGTGCCAGCAGTTTTAGGGCAGGGGTTGAAAAACTGTTTTTT.

This rearrangement joins TRBV9 to TRBJ1-2, with 7 bases matching TRBD1. The CDR3 is 16 amino acids. Germline V CDR1 and CDR2: SGDLS, YYNGEE. V lost 0 bases and J lost 1; bases outside the gene matches: 6. CDR3 sequence: CASSVEGDRDNYGYTF. The CDR3 nucleotides are TGTGCCAGCAGCGTAGAGGGGGACAGAGATAACTATGGCTACACCTTC.

This chain links TRBV27 with TRBJ2-7, with TRBD1 matching 10 bases. Germline assignment: CDR1 MNHEY and CDR2 SMNVEV (reference sequence). The CDR3 runs to 15 residues. J gave up 2 bases and V 5 bases, and 6 bases lay outside the gene matches. The CDR3 region has the DNA TGTGCCAGCAGTCCTTGGACAGGGGGGGCCTACGAGCAGTACTTC. Translation: CASSPWTGGAYEQYF.

This chain connects TRBV7-8 to TRBJ2-1; 8 bases align to TRBD2. CDR3 size: 16 residues. After removal of 7 bases from V and 9 bases from J, the junction contained 17 bases not matched to a gene. Germline V gene lookup returns CDR1 SGHVS and CDR2 FQNEAQ. This CDR3 is CASIKRDAGGMGEQFF. Written as DNA, the CDR3 is TGTGCCAGCATCAAACGGGATGCGGGAGGAATGGGTGAGCAGTTCTTC.

The rearrangement joins TRBV5-6 to TRBJ1-5, with TRBD1 matching 8 bases. V shed 4 bases, J shed 6 bases, and the junction held 9 bases outside the gene matches. Looked up from germline, CDR1 is SGHDT and CDR2 is YYEEEE. The CDR3 totals 15 residues. In nucleotides, the CDR3 is TGTGCCAGCAGCCACGGACAGGGTTTATTTCAGCCCCAGCATTTT. This translates into CASSHGQGLFQPQHF.

The V gene is TRBV7-8, the J gene TRBJ1-3; D remains ambiguous. Between the trimmed V and J ends, which lost 5 bases and 0 bases, there was a span of 8 bases. The CDR3 has 14 amino acids. Germline V lookup: CDR1 SGHVS, CDR2 FQNEAQ. CDR3 in amino acids: CASSEGSSGNTIYF. The CDR3 DNA reads TGTGCCAGCAGCGAAGGGAGCTCTGGAAACACCATATATTTT.

V and J are TRBV6-1 and TRBJ1-2, with D possibly matching TRBD1 (6 bases). V was pared by 4 bases and J by 6 bases, with 15 bases between. The CDR3 is made up of 14 amino acids. The germline V gene encodes CDR1 MNHNS and CDR2 SASEGT. The CDR3 nucleotides are TGTGCCAGCAGTGTTGCGGACAGCCCTGATGGCTACACCTTC. It specifies CASSVADSPDGYTF.

The chain uses TRBV9 and TRBJ2-7; D is unresolved. Trimming stripped 4 bases from V and 6 bases from J, with 11 bases between. From germline, CDR1 is SGDLS and CDR2 YYNGEE. The CDR3 consists of 12 residues. Written as DNA, the CDR3 is TGTGCCAGCAGCACCTCGGTCGGCGAGCAGTACTTC. The encoded protein is CASSTSVGEQYF.

This clone was observed a single time. V usage is TRBV19 and J usage is TRBJ1-2; no clear D. With 7 bases removed from V and 1 base from J, the gap between germline ends came to 13 bases. The CDR3 has 14 amino acids. Germline assignment: CDR1 LNHDA and CDR2 SQIVND (reference sequence). The CDR3 sequence is CASTPSPFNYGYTF. The CDR3 coding sequence is TGTGCCAGTACCCCAAGCCCTTTTAACTATGGCTACACCTTC.

This sequence joins TRBV28 and TRBJ2-1, with D unresolved. V was clipped by 3 bases and J by 3 bases, with 6 bases between them. CDR3 length: 13 residues. In germline, CDR1 is MDHEN, CDR2 SYDVKM. This CDR3 is CASSFENYNEQFF. The CDR3 DNA reads TGTGCCAGCAGTTTCGAGAACTACAATGAGCAGTTCTTC.

The V call is TRBV15, the J call TRBJ2-7; 12 bases are a match to TRBD2. This CDR3 is 14 amino acids long. Germline values: CDR1 LNHNV, CDR2 YYDKDF (reference sequence). After removal of 1 base from V and 5 bases from J, the junction contained 0 bases not matched to a gene. CDR3 protein: CATSRGLAGDEQYF. The CDR3 nucleotides are TGTGCCACCAGCAGAGGACTAGCGGGAGACGAGCAGTACTTC.

The CDR3 sequence: CAIDPGQGNGYTF. The CDR3, as DNA: TGTGCCATCGATCCGGGACAGGGAAATGGCTACACCTTC. The rearrangement joins TRBV10-3 to TRBJ1-2, with 9 bases aligning to TRBD1. The CDR3 has 13 amino acids. Germline loops: CDR1 ENHRY, CDR2 SYGVKD. The ends lost 8 bases at V and 6 bases at J; junction bases unmatched: 7.

The V and J genes are TRBV7-9 and TRBJ2-7; unclear D gene. The germline V and J ends were trimmed by 2 bases and 7 bases, with 9 bases remaining between them. This CDR3 region has 12 residues. Germline V gives CDR1 SEHNR, CDR2 FQNEAQ (reference sequence). CDR3 in amino acids: CASSLLRGEQYF. The CDR3 coding sequence is TGTGCCAGCAGCTTACTTCGCGGAGAGCAGTACTTC.

The chain links TRBV30 to TRBJ1-5; D possibly corresponds to TRBD1 (5 bases). The V end was cut by 5 bases, the J end by 6 bases, with 11 bases between. Looked up from germline, CDR1 is GTSNPN and CDR2 is SVGIG (reference sequence). This CDR3 contains 12 residues. Here the CDR3 reads CAWQQGSQPQHF. The CDR3 DNA follows: TGTGCCTGGCAGCAGGGTTCTCAGCCCCAGCATTTT.

V and J are TRBV19 and TRBJ1-1; the D gene is possibly TRBD1 (5 bases). In germline, CDR1 is LNHDA, CDR2 SQIVND (reference sequence). V lost 2 bases and J lost 10, with 17 bases in between. The CDR3 sequence is 14 residues long. The CDR3 protein is CASSISSGGRGAFF. CDR3 sequence (DNA): TGTGCCAGTAGTATATCCAGCGGGGGTAGGGGAGCTTTCTTT.

The V gene is TRBV7-9, the J gene TRBJ2-7; 10 positions match TRBD2. Germline CDR1 is SEHNR and CDR2 is FQNEAQ (reference sequence). The CDR3 is made up of 17 amino acids. With V trimmed by 5 bases and J by 3 bases, 13 bases remained unmatched. Here the CDR3 DNA reads TGTGCCAGCAGCGCAGCCTCCCCCGGACTAGCGGACTACGAGCAGTACTTC. Translation: CASSAASPGLADYEQYF.

The rearrangement links TRBV29-1 to TRBJ2-7, with D uncertain. V lost 7 bases to trimming and J lost 4 bases, with 11 bases between them. Germline V CDR1 and CDR2: SQVTM, ANQGSEA. The CDR3 has 11 residues. The CDR3 sequence: CSGRLDYEQYF. CDR3 DNA sequence: TGCAGCGGGAGATTAGATTACGAGCAGTACTTC.

The chain carries TRBV28 and TRBJ1-1; TRBD1 is a possible D gene (5 bases). In germline, CDR1 is MDHEN, CDR2 SYDVKM. CDR3 length: 12 amino acids. The V end lost 8 bases, the J end lost 11 bases, and 18 bases lay between the germline ends. CDR3 region: CASGPRQLPAFF. CDR3 in DNA: TGTGCCAGCGGTCCCCGACAGCTCCCGGCTTTCTTT.

The CDR3 reads CAWRWAGLVTDTQYF. Here the CDR3 DNA reads TGTGCCTGGAGATGGGCGGGACTAGTCACAGATACGCAGTATTTT. The rearrangement uses TRBV30 and TRBJ2-3; the match to TRBD2 covers 8 bases. The CDR3 has 15 amino acids. J lost 2 bases, V lost 3 bases, and 7 bases had no gene match. Germline values: CDR1 GTSNPN, CDR2 SVGIG (reference sequence).

This clone was seen just once. The chain joins TRBV10-2 to TRBJ2-1; D is ambiguous. This CDR3 has 10 residues. CDR1 and CDR2 from the germline V gene are WSHSY and SAAADI. Trimming stripped 8 bases from V and 6 bases from J, with 5 bases between. The CDR3: CASGVNEQFF. CDR3 bases: TGCGCCAGCGGAGTCAATGAGCAGTTCTTC.

This chain connects TRBV21-1 to TRBJ1-2; TRBD1 is the table's D call, not checked against the DNA. TRBV21-1 is listed as a pseudogene. The CDR3 spans 15 residues. The CDR3 here is CASSPPPAGEYGYTF. The DNA of the CDR3 is TGTGCCAGCAGCCCCCCCCCGGCAGGGGAGTATGGCTACACCTTC.